Given below is one T cell receptor beta chain in context. Its antigen is unknown. The source of the sample is a study of vaccination and CD4 T cells after COVID-19. Per the germline V gene, CDR1 is MNHNS and CDR2 is SASEGT. The CDR3 runs 16 residues. Trimming took off 2 bases at V and 0 bases at J, with 11 bases between the two ends. Sequencing of the DNA from cultured CD4+ T cells was carried out with the Oncomine TCR Beta short-read assay. TCRdb independently ran MiXCR on the PCR reads; one entry per CDR3 protein. The top ten hold approximately 20% of the sample, which has around 12,000 distinct CDR3 sequences, roughly 32% seen once. As to treatment: roughly ten-day PBMC culture with coronavirus spike peptide pools or control peptides (ViraFEST assay).

The chain is built from TRBV6-1 and TRBJ1-5; D is undetermined. The sequence derives from a human donor with COVID-19. The sequencing sample was made of cultured CD4+ T cells from blood. The CDR3, as DNA: TGTGCCAGCAGTGAACAAGGAGGGAGTAGCAATCAGCCCCAGCATTTT. Protein sequence: CASSEQGGSSNQPQHF.